This T cell receptor (beta chain) was sequenced for a study of PD-1 blockade in classical Hodgkin lymphoma. Produced via immunoSEQ multiplex PCR; TCRdb's table is partial and in-frame only. This table has 20,000 to 25,000 clones, around 79% appearing once. V shed 7 bases, J shed 3 bases, and the junction held 5 bases outside the gene matches. Per the germline V gene, CDR1 is MNHNY and CDR2 is SVGAGI (reference sequence). This CDR3 has 14 residues. Time point here: cycle 4 day 1 (C4D1), after 6 weeks of nivolumab. All patients experienced relapse after autologous stem cell transplantation, and brentuximab vedotin exposure was variable.

The sample in question was peripheral blood mononuclear cells (PBMCs), obtained before the fourth cycle of nivolumab. The chain couples TRBV6-6 to TRBJ2-7, with 11 bases fitting TRBD1. This TCR was recovered from a human donor with classical Hodgkin lymphoma. The CDR3 loop reads CASKPGTGGYEQYF. DNA for the CDR3: TGTGCCAGCAAACCCGGGACAGGGGGCTACGAGCAGTACTTC.